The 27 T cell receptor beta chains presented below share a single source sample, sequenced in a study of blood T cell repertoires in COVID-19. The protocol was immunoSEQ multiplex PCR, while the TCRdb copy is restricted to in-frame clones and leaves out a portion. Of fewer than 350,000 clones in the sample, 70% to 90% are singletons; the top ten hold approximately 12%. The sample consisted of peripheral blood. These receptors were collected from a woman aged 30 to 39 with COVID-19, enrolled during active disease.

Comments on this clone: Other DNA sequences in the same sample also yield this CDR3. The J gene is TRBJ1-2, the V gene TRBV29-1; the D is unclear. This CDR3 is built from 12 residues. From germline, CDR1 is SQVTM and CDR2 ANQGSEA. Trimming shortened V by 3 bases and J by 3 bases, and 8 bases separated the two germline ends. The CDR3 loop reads CSVDVGDYGYTF. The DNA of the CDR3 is TGCAGCGTTGACGTCGGGGACTATGGCTACACCTTC.

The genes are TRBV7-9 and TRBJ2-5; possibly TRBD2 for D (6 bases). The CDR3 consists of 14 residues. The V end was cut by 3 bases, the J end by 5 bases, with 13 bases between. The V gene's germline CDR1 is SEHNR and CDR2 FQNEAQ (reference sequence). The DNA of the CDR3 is TGTGCCAGCAGCTTGGGGCGGGGTGCGGAGACCCAGTACTTC. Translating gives CASSLGRGAETQYF.

Here the CDR3 DNA reads TGTGCCAGCAGCCTTGGAGGGAATGAGCAGTTCTTC. Encoded protein: CASSLGGNEQFF. This sequence joins TRBV5-4 and TRBJ2-1, with D perhaps TRBD2 (6 bases). CDR3 length equals 12 residues. V was clipped by 4 bases and J by 7 bases, with 9 bases between them. Germline V gene data show CDR1 as SGHNT and CDR2 as YYREEE (reference sequence).

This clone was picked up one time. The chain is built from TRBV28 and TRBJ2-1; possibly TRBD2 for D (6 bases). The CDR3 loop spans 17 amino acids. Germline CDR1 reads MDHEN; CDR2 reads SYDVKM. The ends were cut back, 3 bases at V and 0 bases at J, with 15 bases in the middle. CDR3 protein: CASSFPKRAHSYNEQFF. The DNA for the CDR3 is TGTGCCAGCAGTTTCCCCAAGCGGGCCCACTCCTACAATGAGCAGTTCTTC.

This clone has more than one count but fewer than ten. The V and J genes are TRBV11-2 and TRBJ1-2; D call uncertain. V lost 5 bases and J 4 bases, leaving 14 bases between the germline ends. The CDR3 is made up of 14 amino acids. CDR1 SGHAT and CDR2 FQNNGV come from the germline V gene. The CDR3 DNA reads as TGTGCCAGCAGCCCACGAGGCAGTTCCTATGGCTACACCTTC. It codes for CASSPRGSSYGYTF. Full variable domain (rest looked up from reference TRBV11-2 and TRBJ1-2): EAGVAQSPRYKIIEKRQSVAFWCNPISGHATLYWYQQILGQGPKLLIQFQNNGVVDDSQLPKDRFSAERLKGVDSTLKIQPAKLEDSAVYLCASSPRGSSYGYTFGSGTRLTVV.

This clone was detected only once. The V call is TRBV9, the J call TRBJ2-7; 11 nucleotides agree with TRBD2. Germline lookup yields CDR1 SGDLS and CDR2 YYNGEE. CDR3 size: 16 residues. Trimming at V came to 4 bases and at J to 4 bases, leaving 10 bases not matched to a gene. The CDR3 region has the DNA TGTGCCAGCAGCCCCAGGGATAGCGGGGGGGCTTACGAGCAGTACTTC. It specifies CASSPRDSGGAYEQYF.

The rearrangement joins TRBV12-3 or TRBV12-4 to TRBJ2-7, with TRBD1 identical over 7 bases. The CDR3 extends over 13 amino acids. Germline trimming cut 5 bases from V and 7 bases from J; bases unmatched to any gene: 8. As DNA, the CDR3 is TGTGCCAGCAGTCCCTCGACAGGGAAGGAGCAGTACTTC. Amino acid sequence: CASSPSTGKEQYF.

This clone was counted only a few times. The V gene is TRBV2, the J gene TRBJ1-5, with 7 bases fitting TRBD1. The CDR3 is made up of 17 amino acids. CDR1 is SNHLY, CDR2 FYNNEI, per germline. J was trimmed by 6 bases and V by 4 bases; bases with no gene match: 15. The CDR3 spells CASSGNRGRAVGQPQHF. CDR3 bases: TGTGCCAGCAGTGGTAACAGGGGACGAGCGGTCGGTCAGCCCCAGCATTTT.

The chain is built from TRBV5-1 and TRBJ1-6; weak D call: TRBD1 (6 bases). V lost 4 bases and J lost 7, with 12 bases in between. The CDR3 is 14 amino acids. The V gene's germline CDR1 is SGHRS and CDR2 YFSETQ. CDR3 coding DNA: TGCGCCAGCAGCCTCGTGGACAGCAATTCACCCCTCCACTTT. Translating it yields CASSLVDSNSPLHF.

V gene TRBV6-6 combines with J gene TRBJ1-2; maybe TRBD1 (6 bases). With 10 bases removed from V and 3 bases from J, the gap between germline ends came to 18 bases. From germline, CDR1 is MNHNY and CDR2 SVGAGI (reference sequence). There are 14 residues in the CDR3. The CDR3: CATHPRGQYYGYTF. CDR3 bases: TGTGCCACCCACCCCAGGGGCCAATACTATGGCTACACCTTC.

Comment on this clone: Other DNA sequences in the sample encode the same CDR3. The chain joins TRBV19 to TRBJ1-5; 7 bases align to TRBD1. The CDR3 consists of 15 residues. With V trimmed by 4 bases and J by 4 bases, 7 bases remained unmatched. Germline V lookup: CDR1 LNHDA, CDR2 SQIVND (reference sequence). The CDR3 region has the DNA TGTGCCAGTAGTACTTACAGGGGTGGGAATCAGCCCCAGCATTTT. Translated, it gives CASSTYRGGNQPQHF.

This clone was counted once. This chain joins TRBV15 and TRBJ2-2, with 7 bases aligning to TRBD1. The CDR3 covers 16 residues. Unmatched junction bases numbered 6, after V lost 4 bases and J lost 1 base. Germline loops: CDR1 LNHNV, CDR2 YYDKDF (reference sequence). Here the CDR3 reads CATSTSGTENTGELFF. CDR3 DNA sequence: TGTGCCACCAGCACATCCGGGACAGAGAACACCGGGGAGCTGTTTTTT.

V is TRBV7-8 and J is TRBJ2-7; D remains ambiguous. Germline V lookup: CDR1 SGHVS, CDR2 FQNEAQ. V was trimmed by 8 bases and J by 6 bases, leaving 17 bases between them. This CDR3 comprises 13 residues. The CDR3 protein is CASGSRGPGEQYF. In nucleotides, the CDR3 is TGTGCCAGCGGCTCCCGAGGTCCCGGCGAGCAGTACTTC.

The CDR3 DNA follows: TGCGCCAGCAGCCAAGTTGAGTACGGTAATCAGCCCCAGCATTTT. The encoded protein is CASSQVEYGNQPQHF. V is TRBV4-1 and J is TRBJ1-5; D is ambiguous. Germline loops: CDR1 MGHRA, CDR2 YSYEKL. With 1 base removed from V and 4 bases from J, the gap between germline ends came to 11 bases. The CDR3 extends over 15 amino acids.

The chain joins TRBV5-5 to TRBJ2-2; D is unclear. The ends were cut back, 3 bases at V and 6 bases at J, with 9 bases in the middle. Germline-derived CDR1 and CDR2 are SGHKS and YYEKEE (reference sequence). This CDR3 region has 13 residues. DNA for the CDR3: TGTGCCAGCAGCTGGGCTCTCTCCGGGGAGCTGTTTTTT. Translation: CASSWALSGELFF.

This chain's CDR3 is CASSSRTGHSGANVLTF. The CDR3 nucleotides read TGTGCCAGCAGCTCCCGAACGGGACATTCTGGGGCCAACGTCCTGACTTTC. The V gene is TRBV7-9, the J gene TRBJ2-6; maybe TRBD1 (6 bases). This CDR3 region has 17 residues. The V end was cut by 4 bases, the J end by 1 base, with 14 bases between. The germline V gene encodes CDR1 SEHNR and CDR2 FQNEAQ (reference sequence).

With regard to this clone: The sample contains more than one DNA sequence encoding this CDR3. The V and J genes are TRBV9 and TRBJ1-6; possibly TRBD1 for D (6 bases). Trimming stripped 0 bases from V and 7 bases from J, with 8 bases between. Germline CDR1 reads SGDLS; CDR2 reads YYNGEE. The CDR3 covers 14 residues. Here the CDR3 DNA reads TGTGCCAGCAGCGTAGGACAGGTCAATTCACCCCTCCACTTT. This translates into CASSVGQVNSPLHF.

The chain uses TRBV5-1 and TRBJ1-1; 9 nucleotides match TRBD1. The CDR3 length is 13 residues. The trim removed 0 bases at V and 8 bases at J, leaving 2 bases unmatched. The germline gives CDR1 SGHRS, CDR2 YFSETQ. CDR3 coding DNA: TGCGCCAGCAGCTTGGAGGGACAGGGCGAAGCTTTCTTT. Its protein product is CASSLEGQGEAFF.

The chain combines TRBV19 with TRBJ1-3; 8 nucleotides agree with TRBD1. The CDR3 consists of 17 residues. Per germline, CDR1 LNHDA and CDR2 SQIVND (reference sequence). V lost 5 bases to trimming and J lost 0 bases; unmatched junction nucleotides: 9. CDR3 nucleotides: TGTGCCAGTAGTGCCGGGACAGGCAAGGCCTCTGGAAACACCATATATTTT. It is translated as CASSAGTGKASGNTIYF.

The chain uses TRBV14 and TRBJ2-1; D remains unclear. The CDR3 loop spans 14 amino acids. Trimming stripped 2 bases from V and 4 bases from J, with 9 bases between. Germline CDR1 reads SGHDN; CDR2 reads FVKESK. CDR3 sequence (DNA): TGTGCCAGCAGCCAATCGGCTAGTTACAATGAGCAGTTCTTC. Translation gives CASSQSASYNEQFF.

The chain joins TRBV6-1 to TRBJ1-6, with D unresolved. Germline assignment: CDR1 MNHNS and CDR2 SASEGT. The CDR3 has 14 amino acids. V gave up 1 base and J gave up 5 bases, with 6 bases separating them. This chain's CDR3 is CASSEGLNNSPLHF. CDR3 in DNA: TGTGCCAGCAGTGAAGGACTTAATAATTCACCCCTCCACTTT.

Here the CDR3 DNA reads TGTGCCAGCAGCCCAGGACTAGCGGGGGGGCCCGGCGAGCAGTACTTC. Amino acid sequence: CASSPGLAGGPGEQYF. The chain is built from TRBV7-6 and TRBJ2-7; 15 bases line up with TRBD2. Germline V CDR1 and CDR2: SGHVS, FNYEAQ. V shed 5 bases, J shed 6 bases, and the junction held 8 bases outside the gene matches. This CDR3 has 16 amino acids.

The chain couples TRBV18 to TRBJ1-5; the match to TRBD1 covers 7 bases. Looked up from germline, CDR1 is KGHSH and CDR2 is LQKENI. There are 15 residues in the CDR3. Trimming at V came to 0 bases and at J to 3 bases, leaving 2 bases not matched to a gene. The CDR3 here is CASSPPGQHNQPQHF. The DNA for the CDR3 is TGTGCCAGCTCACCACCGGGACAGCACAATCAGCCCCAGCATTTT.

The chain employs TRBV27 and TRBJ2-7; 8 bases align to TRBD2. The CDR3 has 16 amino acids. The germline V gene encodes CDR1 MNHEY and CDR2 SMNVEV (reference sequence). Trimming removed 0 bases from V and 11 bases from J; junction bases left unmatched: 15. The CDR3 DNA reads TGTGCCAGCAGTTTATCCCGGAGTACTCGCGGGGGGTTGGAGTACTTC. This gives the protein CASSLSRSTRGGLEYF.

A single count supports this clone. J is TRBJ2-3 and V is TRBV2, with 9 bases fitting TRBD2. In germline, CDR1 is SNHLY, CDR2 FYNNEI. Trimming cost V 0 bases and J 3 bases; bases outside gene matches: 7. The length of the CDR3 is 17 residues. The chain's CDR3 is CASSEALLAGSTDTQYF. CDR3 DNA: TGTGCCAGCAGTGAAGCGCTTCTAGCGGGGTCGACAGATACGCAGTATTTT.

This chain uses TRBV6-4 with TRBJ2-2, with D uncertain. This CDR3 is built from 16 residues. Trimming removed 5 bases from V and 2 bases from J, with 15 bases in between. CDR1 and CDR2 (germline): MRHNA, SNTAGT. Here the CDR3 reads CASSPLGEVNTGELFF. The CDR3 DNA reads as TGTGCCAGCAGTCCACTGGGTGAGGTCAACACCGGGGAGCTGTTTTTT.

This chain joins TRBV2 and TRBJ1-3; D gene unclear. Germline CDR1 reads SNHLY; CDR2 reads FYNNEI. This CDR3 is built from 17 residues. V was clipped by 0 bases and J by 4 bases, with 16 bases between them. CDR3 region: CASSEALPPARGNTIYF. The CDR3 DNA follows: TGTGCCAGCAGTGAAGCGCTTCCCCCGGCGCGGGGAAACACCATATATTTT.